The 23 T cell receptor beta chains presented below share a single source sample, sequenced in a study of T cell responses to AZD1222 COVID-19 vaccine. The protocol was immunoSEQ multiplex PCR, while the TCRdb copy is restricted to in-frame clones and leaves out a portion. The sample has over 80,000 clones; around 89% are singletons. Sequenced here: peripheral blood, sampled on day 0 of AZD1222 vaccination. The receptors come from an adult in good health.

The chain links TRBV5-1 to TRBJ2-3, with a possible D match to TRBD2 (6 bases). Germline V gene sequence: CDR1 SGHRS, CDR2 YFSETQ. This CDR3 has 13 residues. V lost 4 bases and J lost 4, with 10 bases in between. The CDR3 sequence is CASSPGTADTQYF. CDR3 coding DNA: TGCGCCAGCAGCCCGGGGACTGCAGATACGCAGTATTTT. The full variable domain, in which reference TRBV5-1 and TRBJ2-3 provide the parts outside the CDR3, is KAGVTQTPRYLIKTRGQQVTLSCSPISGHRSVSWYQQTPGQGLQFLFEYFSETQRNKGNFPGRFSGRQFSNSRSEMNVSTLELGDSALYLCASSPGTADTQYFGPGTRLTVL.

CDR3 sequence reads: CASSPADYEQYF. Written as DNA, the CDR3 is TGTGCCAGCTCACCGGCGGACTACGAGCAGTACTTC. The chain recombines TRBV18 with TRBJ2-7; no clear D gene. The CDR3 sequence is 12 residues long. Germline loops: CDR1 KGHSH, CDR2 LQKENI. V lost 3 bases and J lost 3, with 6 bases in between.

V and J are TRBV2 and TRBJ1-5; possible D gene TRBD1, 6 bases. V lost 2 bases and J lost 4, with 12 bases in between. The CDR3 is 15 amino acids. CDR1 and CDR2 (germline): SNHLY, FYNNEI. CDR3 sequence (DNA): TGTGCCAGCAGTGAAAGGGGGGGTTTAAATCAGCCCCAGCATTTT. This translates into CASSERGGLNQPQHF.

V gene TRBV6-5 combines with J gene TRBJ2-7; 8 bases agree with TRBD2. The CDR3 spans 13 residues. Germline CDR1 and CDR2: MNHEY and SVGAGI. Unmatched junction bases numbered 2, after V lost 7 bases and J lost 0 bases. CDR3 region: CASKRENSYEQYF. DNA for the CDR3: TGTGCCAGCAAGCGGGAGAACTCCTACGAGCAGTACTTC.

The chain uses TRBV11-2 and TRBJ1-3, with D maybe TRBD1 (5 bases). This CDR3 comprises 14 residues. The ends were cut back, 7 bases at V and 0 bases at J, with 10 bases in the middle. Germline CDR1 reads SGHAT; CDR2 reads FQNNGV. The CDR3 sequence is CASNTGGSGNTIYF. DNA of the CDR3: TGTGCCAGCAACACGGGGGGCTCTGGAAACACCATATATTTT.

The chain employs TRBV5-1 and TRBJ2-2, with D possibly being TRBD1 (6 bases). V lost 3 bases and J lost 8, with 14 bases in between. This CDR3 has 14 amino acids. Germline V gene sequence: CDR1 SGHRS, CDR2 YFSETQ. The CDR3 DNA follows: TGCGCCAGCAGCTACGGGACACCTAATGGGGAGCTGTTTTTT. It yields the protein CASSYGTPNGELFF.

The chain recombines TRBV6-4 with TRBJ1-5, with D possibly matching TRBD1 (6 bases). Germline values: CDR1 MRHNA, CDR2 SNTAGT. V was clipped by 5 bases and J by 1 base, with 6 bases between them. This CDR3 has 13 amino acids. The CDR3 region is CASSTGSNQPQHF. The CDR3 DNA reads as TGTGCCAGCAGTACAGGGAGCAATCAGCCCCAGCATTTT.

The chain is built from TRBV6-1 and TRBJ1-5; possible D gene TRBD1, 5 bases. V lost 2 bases and J lost 9, with 14 bases in between. Germline-derived CDR1 and CDR2 are MNHNS and SASEGT. The CDR3 is 14 amino acids. The DNA of the CDR3 is TGTGCCAGCAGTGAAAAGTTGGGGGAGCGGCCCCAGCATTTT. Its protein product is CASSEKLGERPQHF.

This clone was found a few times. The chain employs TRBV7-8 and TRBJ1-4; D unresolved. The germline gives CDR1 SGHVS, CDR2 FQNEAQ. CDR3 length: 14 amino acids. Trimming shortened V by 5 bases and J by 1 base, and 8 bases separated the two germline ends. CDR3 sequence: CASSPARTNEKLFF. As DNA, the CDR3 is TGTGCCAGCAGCCCAGCCAGAACTAATGAAAAACTGTTTTTT.

This clone was found once. The genes are TRBV28 and TRBJ1-1; D is possibly TRBD1 (5 bases). The CDR3 is 13 residues long. V was shortened by 5 bases and J by 8 bases, with 15 bases between the two germline ends. Germline V gene data show CDR1 as MDHEN and CDR2 as SYDVKM. In DNA form, the CDR3 reads TGTGCCAGCAGTCCGCGGGGGGTGGAAGAAGCTTTCTTT. Its protein product is CASSPRGVEEAFF. The full variable domain, completed using reference TRBV28 and TRBJ1-1, is DVKVTQSSRYLVKRTGEKVFLECVQDMDHENMFWYRQDPGLGLRLIYFSYDVKMKEKGDIPEGYSVSREKKERFSLILESASTNQTSMYLCASSPRGVEEAFFGQGTRLTVV.

This clone was seen a handful of times. CDR3 sequence: CASSLYGYSNQPQHF. The DNA of the CDR3 is TGTGCCAGCAGTTTATACGGATATAGCAATCAGCCCCAGCATTTT. The chain carries TRBV27 and TRBJ1-5, with no clear D. CDR1 and CDR2 (germline): MNHEY, SMNVEV (reference sequence). V was clipped by 1 base and J by 0 bases, with 7 bases between them. This CDR3 region has 15 residues.

The chain uses TRBV5-4 and TRBJ2-2, with TRBD2 identical over 7 bases. Per germline, CDR1 SGHNT and CDR2 YYREEE (reference sequence). Trimming cost V 4 bases and J 7 bases; bases outside gene matches: 1. CDR3 size: 12 residues. This chain's CDR3 is CASSRTSGELFF. CDR3 nucleotides: TGTGCCAGCAGCAGGACTAGCGGGGAGCTGTTTTTT.

The CDR3 DNA follows: TGCGCCAGCAGCCCCGGGGACAGTCGTCTGACTGAAGCTTTCTTT. As protein: CASSPGDSRLTEAFF. The chain couples TRBV5-1 to TRBJ1-1; TRBD1 matches 7 bases. The germline V gene has CDR1 SGHRS and CDR2 YFSETQ. After removal of 4 bases from V and 5 bases from J, the junction contained 11 bases not matched to a gene. CDR3 length equals 15 residues. Supplemented by reference TRBV5-1 and TRBJ1-1, the full variable domain reads KAGVTQTPRYLIKTRGQQVTLSCSPISGHRSVSWYQQTPGQGLQFLFEYFSETQRNKGNFPGRFSGRQFSNSRSEMNVSTLELGDSALYLCASSPGDSRLTEAFFGQGTRLTVV.

The chain couples TRBV5-1 to TRBJ2-3; D call uncertain. The V gene's germline CDR1 is SGHRS and CDR2 YFSETQ. CDR3 length equals 15 residues. V was trimmed by 4 bases and J by 5 bases, leaving 17 bases between them. The CDR3 region has the DNA TGCGCCAGCAGCCCAGGAGTGGCAGAAGGAGATACGCAGTATTTT. It specifies CASSPGVAEGDTQYF.

The chain employs TRBV5-4 and TRBJ2-7; D gene uncertain. Trimming stripped 4 bases from V and 4 bases from J, with 6 bases between. CDR3 size: 11 residues. Germline CDR1 reads SGHNT; CDR2 reads YYREEE (reference sequence). Here the CDR3 DNA reads TGTGCCAGCAGCAACGGATACGAGCAGTACTTC. Translating it yields CASSNGYEQYF.

The CDR3 sequence: CASSQRALEGGYTF. The CDR3 nucleotides read TGTGCCAGCAGCCAGCGGGCACTCGAGGGTGGCTACACCTTC. The chain has TRBV3-1 (or the pseudogene TRBV3-2) and TRBJ1-2; no reliable D call. The germline V gene encodes CDR1 LGHDT and CDR2 YNNKEL (reference sequence). Trimming cost V 3 bases and J 7 bases, with 15 bases left between them. This CDR3 comprises 14 residues.

The chain joins TRBV9 to TRBJ2-1, with TRBD2 identical over 7 bases. Germline V gene sequence: CDR1 SGDLS, CDR2 YYNGEE. The CDR3 length is 17 residues. Trimming cost V 2 bases and J 7 bases; bases outside gene matches: 15. CDR3 residues: CASSVGNRDYRRNEQFF. CDR3 nucleotide sequence: TGTGCCAGCAGCGTGGGCAACCGGGACTACAGACGAAATGAGCAGTTCTTC.

This sequence joins TRBV7-2 and TRBJ2-3; 7 bases line up with TRBD2. The CDR3 consists of 15 residues. The germline V gene encodes CDR1 SGHTA and CDR2 FQGNSA. J was trimmed by 0 bases and V by 5 bases; bases with no gene match: 5. The CDR3 sequence: CASSRGGESTDTQYF. The CDR3 coding sequence is TGTGCCAGCAGCCGCGGGGGAGAAAGCACAGATACGCAGTATTTT.

This chain connects TRBV2 to TRBJ1-5, with 10 bases identical to TRBD1. CDR3 length: 14 amino acids. J was trimmed by 6 bases and V by 4 bases; bases with no gene match: 3. Germline lookup yields CDR1 SNHLY and CDR2 FYNNEI. CDR3 protein: CASSGDRGLQPQHF. The CDR3 region has the DNA TGTGCCAGCAGTGGAGACAGGGGGCTTCAGCCCCAGCATTTT.

This sequence joins TRBV5-1 and TRBJ2-2; 8 positions match TRBD2. Germline V gene sequence: CDR1 SGHRS, CDR2 YFSETQ. The CDR3 loop spans 15 amino acids. The trim removed 5 bases at V and 2 bases at J, leaving 5 bases unmatched. The DNA for the CDR3 is TGCGCCAGCAGTCCTAGCGGGCTAAACACCGGGGAGCTGTTTTTT. This sequence encodes CASSPSGLNTGELFF.

The V gene is TRBV27, the J gene TRBJ2-1; 7 bases line up with TRBD2. Germline-derived CDR1 and CDR2 are MNHEY and SMNVEV (reference sequence). Trimming at V came to 4 bases and at J to 7 bases, leaving 13 bases not matched to a gene. The CDR3 is 16 amino acids. CDR3 DNA: TGTGCCAGCAGTTCGCCCCTCCGCGGGGGTGCTAATGAGCAGTTCTTC. This codes for CASSSPLRGGANEQFF.

J is TRBJ1-1 and V is TRBV11-2; D not resolved. The V gene's germline CDR1 is SGHAT and CDR2 FQNNGV. Trimming stripped 5 bases from V and 4 bases from J, with 8 bases between. The CDR3 covers 12 residues. The CDR3 here is CASSQKTTEAFF. The CDR3 DNA reads TGTGCCAGCAGCCAGAAAACCACTGAAGCTTTCTTT.

The chain has TRBV7-8 and TRBJ2-2, with 7 bases fitting TRBD2. V shed 2 bases, J shed 1 base, and the junction held 4 bases outside the gene matches. The CDR3 length is 16 residues. CDR1 SGHVS and CDR2 FQNEAQ come from the germline V gene. CDR3 sequence: CASSLLASGNTGELFF. Written as DNA, the CDR3 is TGTGCCAGCAGCTTATTGGCTAGCGGGAACACCGGGGAGCTGTTTTTT.